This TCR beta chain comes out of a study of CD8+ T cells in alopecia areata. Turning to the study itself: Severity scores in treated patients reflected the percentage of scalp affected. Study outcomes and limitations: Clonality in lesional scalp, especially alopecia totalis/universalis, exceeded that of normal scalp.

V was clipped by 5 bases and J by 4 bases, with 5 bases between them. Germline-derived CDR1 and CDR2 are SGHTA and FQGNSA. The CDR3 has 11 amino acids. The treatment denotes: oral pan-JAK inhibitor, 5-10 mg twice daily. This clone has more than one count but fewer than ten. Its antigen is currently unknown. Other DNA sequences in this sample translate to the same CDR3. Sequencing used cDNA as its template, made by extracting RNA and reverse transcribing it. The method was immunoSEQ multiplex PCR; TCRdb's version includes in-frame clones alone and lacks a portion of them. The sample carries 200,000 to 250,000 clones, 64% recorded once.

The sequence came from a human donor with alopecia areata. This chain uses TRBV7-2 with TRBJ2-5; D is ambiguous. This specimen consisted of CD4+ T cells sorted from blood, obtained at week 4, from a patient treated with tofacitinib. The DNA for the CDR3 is TGTGCCAGCAGCCTCCTAGAGACCCAGTACTTC. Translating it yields CASSLLETQYF.